This T cell receptor beta chain came from a study of shared clonotypes between healthy human individuals (dated by TCRdb to the early 2020s). Describing the broader study: Two women and a few men aged 18 to 49 years were included in the cohort. For each donor, three plates each were used for CD4 naive and CD4 memory, two plates were used for CD8 naive, and one plate was used for CD8 memory. Blood TCR repertoires of roughly 5 healthy adults were deeply sequenced to estimate repertoire size and the extent of clonotype sharing between individuals. To increase sequencing depth and limit assay-specific biases, different laboratories used diverse techniques to prepare libraries and sequence TCR repertoires. Between about 0.85 and 9.5 billion PBMCs per donor were obtained by leukapheresis. The paper as a whole reports these results and caveats: Roughly 5.2% of naive CD4, roughly 3.5% of naive CD8, around 2.3% of memory CD4, and around 0.4% of memory CD8 clonotypes were shared across a few donors. Higher generation probabilities were observed for clonotypes shared by all four sorted-subset donors than for non-shared clonotypes. Rarefaction of sorted-subset datasets indicated incomplete sequencing despite the large sequencing depth. Estimated clonotype richness was generally larger for naive than for memory subsets. Because the study included a small number of donors, the genetic and exposure-history diversity represented was limited. Sampling was restricted to blood, and TCR repertoires in tissues likely differ from the TCR repertoires found in blood. Based on pairwise subsampling, the degree of clonotype sharing among donors was expected to be affected by sequencing depth.

The CDR3 measures 16 amino acids from cysteine to phenylalanine. Solely the CDR3 DNA is kept, with 48 bases framed from the first base. The V end loses 6 bases and the J end loses 2 bases, and a stretch of 19 bases separates them. CDR1 and CDR2 were assigned from the germline V gene as MGHRA and YSYEKL. For this clone: It lacks a known antigen. No much larger clone is present one base from it, and per-base qualities are unavailable.

Donors were healthy HIV-negative adults with no recently reported acute infections or vaccinations. Every donor was a Caucasian adult living in Nashville, Tennessee, USA. CD4+ T cells were enriched through magnetic negative selection, after which naive cells were positively selected on CD45RA and the remaining negative fraction served as the memory subset. After blood collection by leukapheresis, PBMCs were isolated using Ficoll-Histopaque density gradient centrifugation and then cryopreserved in the vapor phase of liquid nitrogen. Analytical flow cytometry was used to check the purity and quantity of every magnetically sorted T cell population. Each sorted fraction had its genomic DNA isolated and then quantified by UV absorbance on a Nanodrop 2000c. TCR CDR3 regions were amplified from genomic DNA by multiplex PCR using the deep immunoSEQ assay. Extracted genomic DNA from each cell subset was distributed evenly across all wells of several immunoSEQ 96-well plates, and each plate was treated as a replicate. For sorted subsets, roughly 200 ng of genomic DNA, equivalent to 25,000 to 35,000 T cell genomes, went into each replicate PCR. Purified libraries were measured with a Qubit 3.0 fluorometer, size-checked on a Bioanalyzer 2100, and measured again with the KAPA Library Quantification kit. Each immunoSEQ 96-well plate was sequenced on its own single-read 150-cycle Illumina NextSeq 550 flow cell. As for how the authors treated the data: Because the immunoSEQ output included only junctional sequences and no quality scores, the filtering could not be the same as the filtering used for full-length reads. Sequences were annotated with PyIR, a Python wrapper for IgBLAST v1.9, and V/J genes and CDR3 were assigned using IMGT germline references. Reads were filtered out if the reads had weak V/J assignments (E-value above 1e-6), no CDR3, stop codons, out-of-frame junctions, or ambiguous translated residues. V3J clonotypes were defined as sequences sharing the same inferred V gene, J gene, and CDR3 amino acid sequence. The percentage overlap between two repertoires was calculated by dividing the number of shared unique clonotypes by the size of the smaller repertoire. Repertoire richness was assessed with RTK rarefaction, the Chao1 estimator, and Recon v2.1 estimates of unobserved clonotypes. Generation probabilities for all TCRbeta clonotypes obtained by the gDNA method from a handful of donors were computed using OLGA. TCRdb holds this immuneACCESS table with in-frame rearrangements only. Some clones are missing; in checked studies, unresolved V genes explain under half, and the rest has no known cause. V and J calls and clone size are given by that table; D and trimming were obtained from the DNA. The sample has roughly 500,000 clones on record, roughly 95% of them singletons. The leading ten clones occupy about 0.06% of the sample.

This sequence uses TRBV4-1 and TRBJ1-1; the D segment could be TRBD1, given 5 matching bases. The receptor was isolated from a woman aged 25 to 45 in good health. The sample comprised naive CD4+ T cells sorted from blood. Per the publication, the cell subset or site label means: CD45RA+ positively selected. The CDR3 protein sequence reads: CASSPFSGRVNTEAFF. The bases read TGCGCCAGCAGTCCTTTCTCGGGACGGGTAAACACTGAAGCTTTCTTT.